The sequence of this TCR beta chain was determined in a study of control samples from healthy donors and cancer patients. Sequenced by immunoSEQ multiplex PCR; TCRdb stores in-frame clones only, minus some. Of about 130,000 clones detected, about 93% appear once; the ten largest clones hold roughly 2.5%. This clone has a single count. Germline V lookup: CDR1 MNHEY, CDR2 SVGAGI. Unmatched junction bases numbered 6, after V lost 3 bases and J lost 1 base. The CDR3 loop spans 15 amino acids. The material sequenced was blood. This clonotype originated in a man aged 35 to 55 in good health. The J gene is TRBJ2-7, the V gene TRBV6-5; 7 positions match TRBD1. CDR3: CASSYGTEPSYEQYF. CDR3 DNA sequence: TGTGCCAGCAGTTATGGGACAGAGCCATCCTACGAGCAGTACTTC.